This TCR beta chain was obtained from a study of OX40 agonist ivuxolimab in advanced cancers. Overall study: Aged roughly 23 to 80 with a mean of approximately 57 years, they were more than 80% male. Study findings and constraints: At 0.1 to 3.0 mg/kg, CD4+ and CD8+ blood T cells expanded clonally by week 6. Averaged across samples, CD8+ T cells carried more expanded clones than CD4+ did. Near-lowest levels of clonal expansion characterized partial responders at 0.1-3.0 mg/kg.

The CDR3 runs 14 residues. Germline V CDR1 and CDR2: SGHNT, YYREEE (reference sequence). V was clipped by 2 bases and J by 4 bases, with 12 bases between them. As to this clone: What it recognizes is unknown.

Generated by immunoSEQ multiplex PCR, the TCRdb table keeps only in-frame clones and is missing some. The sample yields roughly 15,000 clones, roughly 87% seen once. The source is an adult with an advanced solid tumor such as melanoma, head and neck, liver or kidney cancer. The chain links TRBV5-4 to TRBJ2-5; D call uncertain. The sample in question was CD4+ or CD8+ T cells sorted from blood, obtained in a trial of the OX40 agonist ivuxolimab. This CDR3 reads CASSFTVGSETQYF. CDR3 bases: TGTGCCAGCAGCTTTACGGTGGGGTCAGAGACCCAGTACTTC.